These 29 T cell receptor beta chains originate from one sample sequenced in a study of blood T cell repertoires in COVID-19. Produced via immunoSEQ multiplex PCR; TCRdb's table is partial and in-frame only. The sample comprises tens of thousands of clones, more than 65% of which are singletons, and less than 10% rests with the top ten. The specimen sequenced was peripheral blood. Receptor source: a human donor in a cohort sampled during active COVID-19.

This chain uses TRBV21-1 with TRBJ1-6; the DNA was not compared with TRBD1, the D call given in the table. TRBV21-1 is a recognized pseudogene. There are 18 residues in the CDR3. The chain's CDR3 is CASSPSRAGGAMNSPLHF. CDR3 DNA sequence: TGTGCCAGCAGCCCCAGCCGAGCAGGGGGCGCGATGAATTCACCCCTCCACTTT.

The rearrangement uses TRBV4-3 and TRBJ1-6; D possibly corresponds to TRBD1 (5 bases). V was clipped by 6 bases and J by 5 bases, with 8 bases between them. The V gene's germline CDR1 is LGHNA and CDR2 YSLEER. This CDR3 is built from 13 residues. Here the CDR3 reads CASSQTDNSPLHF. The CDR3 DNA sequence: TGCGCCAGCAGTCAGACAGATAATTCACCCCTCCACTTT.

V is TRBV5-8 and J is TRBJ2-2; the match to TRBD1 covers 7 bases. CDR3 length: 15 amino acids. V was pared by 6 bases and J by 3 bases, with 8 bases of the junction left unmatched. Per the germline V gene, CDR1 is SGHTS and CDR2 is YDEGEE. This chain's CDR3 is CASIPQGVDTGELFF. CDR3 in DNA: TGTGCCAGCATTCCCCAGGGGGTTGACACCGGGGAGCTGTTTTTT. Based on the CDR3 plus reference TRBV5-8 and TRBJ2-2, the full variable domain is EAGVTQSPTHLIKTRGQQATLRCSPISGHTSVYWYQQALGLGLQFLLWYDEGEERNRGNFPPRFSGRQFPNYSSELNVNALELEDSALYLCASIPQGVDTGELFFGEGSRLTVL.

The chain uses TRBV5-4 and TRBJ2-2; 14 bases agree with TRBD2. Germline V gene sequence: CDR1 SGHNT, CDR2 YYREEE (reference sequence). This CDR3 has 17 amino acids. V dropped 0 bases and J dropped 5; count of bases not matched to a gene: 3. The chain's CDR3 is CASSLAGLAGVTGELFF. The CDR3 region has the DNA TGTGCCAGCAGCTTGGCGGGACTAGCGGGAGTTACCGGGGAGCTGTTTTTT.

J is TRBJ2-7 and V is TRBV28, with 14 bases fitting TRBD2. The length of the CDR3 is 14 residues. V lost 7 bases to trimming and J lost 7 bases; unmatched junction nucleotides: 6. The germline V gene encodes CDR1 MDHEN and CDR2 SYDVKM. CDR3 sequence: CASKAGTSGREQYF. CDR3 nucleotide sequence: TGTGCCAGCAAAGCCGGGACTAGCGGGAGAGAGCAGTACTTC.

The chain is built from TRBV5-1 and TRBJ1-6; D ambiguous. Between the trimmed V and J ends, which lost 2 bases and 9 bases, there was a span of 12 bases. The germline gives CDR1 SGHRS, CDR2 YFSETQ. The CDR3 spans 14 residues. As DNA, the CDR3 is TGCGCCAGCAGCTTTGAGACTCCAAGTTCACCCCTCCACTTT. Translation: CASSFETPSSPLHF.

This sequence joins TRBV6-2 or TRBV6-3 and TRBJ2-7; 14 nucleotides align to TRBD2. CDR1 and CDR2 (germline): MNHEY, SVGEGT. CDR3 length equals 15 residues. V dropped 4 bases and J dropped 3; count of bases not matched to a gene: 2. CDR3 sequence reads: CASSSGLAGDYEQYF. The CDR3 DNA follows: TGTGCCAGCAGTTCGGGACTAGCGGGAGACTACGAGCAGTACTTC.

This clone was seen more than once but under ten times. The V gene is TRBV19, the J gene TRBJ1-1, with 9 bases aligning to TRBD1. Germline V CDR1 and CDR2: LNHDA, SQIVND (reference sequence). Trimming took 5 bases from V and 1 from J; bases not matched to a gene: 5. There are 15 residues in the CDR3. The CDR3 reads CASSPGQGRNTEAFF. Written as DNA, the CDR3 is TGTGCCAGTAGTCCCGGACAGGGGCGGAACACTGAAGCTTTCTTT.

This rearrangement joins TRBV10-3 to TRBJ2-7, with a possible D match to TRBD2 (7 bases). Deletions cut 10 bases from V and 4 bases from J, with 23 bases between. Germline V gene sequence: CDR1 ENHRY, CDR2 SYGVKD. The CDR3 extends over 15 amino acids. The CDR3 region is CATPGGGVGGYEQYF. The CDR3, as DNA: TGTGCCACCCCCGGAGGGGGGGTTGGAGGGTACGAGCAGTACTTC.

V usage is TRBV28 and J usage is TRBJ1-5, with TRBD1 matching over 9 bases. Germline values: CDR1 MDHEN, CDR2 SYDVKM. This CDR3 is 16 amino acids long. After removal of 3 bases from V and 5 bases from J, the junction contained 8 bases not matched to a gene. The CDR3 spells CASSFWTGVMDQPQHF. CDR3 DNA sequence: TGTGCCAGCAGTTTCTGGACAGGGGTGATGGATCAGCCCCAGCATTTT.

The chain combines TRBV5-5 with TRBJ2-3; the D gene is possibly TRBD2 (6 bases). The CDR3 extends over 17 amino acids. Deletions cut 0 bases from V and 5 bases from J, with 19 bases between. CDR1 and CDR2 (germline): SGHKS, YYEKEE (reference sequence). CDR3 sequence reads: CASSLEFWRDSRDTQYF. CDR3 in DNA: TGTGCCAGCAGCTTGGAATTTTGGCGGGACTCGCGAGATACGCAGTATTTT.

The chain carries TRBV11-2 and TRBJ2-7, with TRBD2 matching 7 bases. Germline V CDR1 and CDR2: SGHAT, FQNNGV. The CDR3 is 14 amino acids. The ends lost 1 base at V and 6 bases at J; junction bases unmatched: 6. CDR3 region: CASSLGGLVVEQYF. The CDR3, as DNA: TGTGCCAGCAGCTTAGGCGGACTAGTAGTCGAGCAGTACTTC.

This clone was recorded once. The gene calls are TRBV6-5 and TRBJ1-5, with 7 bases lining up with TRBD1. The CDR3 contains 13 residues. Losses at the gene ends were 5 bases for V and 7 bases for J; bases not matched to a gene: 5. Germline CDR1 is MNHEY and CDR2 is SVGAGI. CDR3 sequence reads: CASSRQGGQPQHF. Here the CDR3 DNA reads TGTGCCAGCAGTCGACAGGGTGGGCAGCCCCAGCATTTT.

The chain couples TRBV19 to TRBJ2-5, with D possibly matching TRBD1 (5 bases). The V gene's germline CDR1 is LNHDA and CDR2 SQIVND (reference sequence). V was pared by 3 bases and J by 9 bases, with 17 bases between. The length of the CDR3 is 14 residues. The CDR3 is CASSIPGQWPPQYF. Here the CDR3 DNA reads TGTGCCAGTAGTATCCCAGGGCAGTGGCCGCCCCAGTACTTC.

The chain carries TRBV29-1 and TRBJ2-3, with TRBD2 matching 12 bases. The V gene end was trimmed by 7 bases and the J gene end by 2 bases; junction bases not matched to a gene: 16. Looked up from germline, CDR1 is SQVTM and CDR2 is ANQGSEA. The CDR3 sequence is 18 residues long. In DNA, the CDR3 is TGCAGCGCCCCCGCCCAATCTAGCGGGAGGGCCTCCACAGATACGCAGTATTTT. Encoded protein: CSAPAQSSGRASTDTQYF.

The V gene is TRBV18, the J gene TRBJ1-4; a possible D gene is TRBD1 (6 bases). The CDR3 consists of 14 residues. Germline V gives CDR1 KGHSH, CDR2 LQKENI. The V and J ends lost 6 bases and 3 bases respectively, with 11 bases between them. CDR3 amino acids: CASSRQGSNEKLFF. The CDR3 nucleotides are TGTGCCAGCTCCCGCCAGGGGTCTAATGAAAAACTGTTTTTT.

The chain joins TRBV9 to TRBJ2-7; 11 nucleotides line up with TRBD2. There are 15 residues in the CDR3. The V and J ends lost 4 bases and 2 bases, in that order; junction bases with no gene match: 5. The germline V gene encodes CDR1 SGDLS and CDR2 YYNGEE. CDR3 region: CASSPRLAGTYEQYF. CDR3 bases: TGTGCCAGCAGCCCCAGACTAGCGGGAACCTACGAGCAGTACTTC.

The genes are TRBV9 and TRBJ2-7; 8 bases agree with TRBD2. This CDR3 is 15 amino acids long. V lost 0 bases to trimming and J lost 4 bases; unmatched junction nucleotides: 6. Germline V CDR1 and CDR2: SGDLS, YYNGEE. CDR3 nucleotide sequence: TGTGCCAGCAGCGTAGAAGCGGGGGCATCATACGAGCAGTACTTC. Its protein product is CASSVEAGASYEQYF.

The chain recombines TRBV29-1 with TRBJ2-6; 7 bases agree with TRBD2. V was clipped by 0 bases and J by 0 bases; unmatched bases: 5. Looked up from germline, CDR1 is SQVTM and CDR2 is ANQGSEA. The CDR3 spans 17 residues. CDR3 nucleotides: TGCAGCGTTGAAGAGTGGGGGGAGGGCTCTGGGGCCAACGTCCTGACTTTC. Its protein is CSVEEWGEGSGANVLTF. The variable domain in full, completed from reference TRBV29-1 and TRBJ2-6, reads SAVISQKPSRDICQRGTSLTIQCQVDSQVTMMFWYRQQPGQSLTLIATANQGSEATYESGFVIDKFPISRPNLTFSTLTVSNMSPEDSSIYLCSVEEWGEGSGANVLTFGAGSRLTVL.

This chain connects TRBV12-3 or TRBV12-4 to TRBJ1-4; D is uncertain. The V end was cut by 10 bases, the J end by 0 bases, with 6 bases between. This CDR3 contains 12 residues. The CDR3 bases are TGTGCCACTATACCAACTAATGAAAAACTGTTTTTT. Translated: CATIPTNEKLFF.

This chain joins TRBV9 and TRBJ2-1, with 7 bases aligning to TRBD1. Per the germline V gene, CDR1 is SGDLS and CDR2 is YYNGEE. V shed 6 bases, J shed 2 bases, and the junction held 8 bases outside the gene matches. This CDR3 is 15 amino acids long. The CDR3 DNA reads TGTGCCAGCACCGAGACAGGGTTTGCCTACAATGAGCAGTTCTTC. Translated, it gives CASTETGFAYNEQFF.

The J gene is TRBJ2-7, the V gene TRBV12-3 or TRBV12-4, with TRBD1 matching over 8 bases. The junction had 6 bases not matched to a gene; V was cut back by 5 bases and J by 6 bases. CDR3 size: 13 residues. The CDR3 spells CASSGTTGGEQYF. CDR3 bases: TGTGCCAGCAGTGGCACCACAGGGGGCGAGCAGTACTTC.

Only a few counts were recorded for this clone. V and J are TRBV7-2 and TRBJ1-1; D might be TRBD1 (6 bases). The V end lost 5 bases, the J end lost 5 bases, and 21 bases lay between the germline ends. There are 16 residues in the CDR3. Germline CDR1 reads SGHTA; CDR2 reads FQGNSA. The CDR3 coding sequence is TGTGCCAGCAGCCCCTCGAGGGGGACCCTGGGGACTGAAGCTTTCTTT. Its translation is CASSPSRGTLGTEAFF. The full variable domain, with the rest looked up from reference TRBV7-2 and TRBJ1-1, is GAGVSQSPSNKVTEKGKDVELRCDPISGHTALYWYRQSLGQGLEFLIYFQGNSAPDKSGLPSDRFSAERTGGSVSTLTIQRTQQEDSAVYLCASSPSRGTLGTEAFFGQGTRLTVV.

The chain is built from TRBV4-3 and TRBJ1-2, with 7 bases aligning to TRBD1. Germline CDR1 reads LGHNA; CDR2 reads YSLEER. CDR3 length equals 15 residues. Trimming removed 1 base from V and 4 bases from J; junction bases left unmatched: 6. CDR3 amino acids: CASSQGTGASYGYTF. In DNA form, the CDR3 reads TGCGCCAGCAGCCAAGGGACAGGCGCGTCCTATGGCTACACCTTC.

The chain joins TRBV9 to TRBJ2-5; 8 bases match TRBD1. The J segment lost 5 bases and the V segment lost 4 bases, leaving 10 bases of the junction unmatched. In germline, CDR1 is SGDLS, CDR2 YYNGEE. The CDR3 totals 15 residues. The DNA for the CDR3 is TGTGCCAGCAGCCCGACAGGGGCAAAGTGGGAGACCCAGTACTTC. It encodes CASSPTGAKWETQYF.

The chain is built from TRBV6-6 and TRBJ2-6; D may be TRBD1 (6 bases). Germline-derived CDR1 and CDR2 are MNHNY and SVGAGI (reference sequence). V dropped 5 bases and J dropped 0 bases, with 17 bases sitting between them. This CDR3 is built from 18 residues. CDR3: CASSRPGHGSSGANVLTF. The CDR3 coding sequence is TGTGCCAGCAGTCGGCCGGGACACGGTAGCTCTGGGGCCAACGTCCTGACTTTC.

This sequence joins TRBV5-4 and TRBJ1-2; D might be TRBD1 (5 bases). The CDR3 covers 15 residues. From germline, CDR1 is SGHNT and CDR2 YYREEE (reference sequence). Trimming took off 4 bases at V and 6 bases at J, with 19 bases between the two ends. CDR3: CASSTRDSGAHGYTF. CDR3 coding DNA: TGTGCCAGCAGCACCCGGGACTCAGGTGCTCATGGCTACACCTTC. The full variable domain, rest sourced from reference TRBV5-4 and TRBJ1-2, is ETGVTQSPTHLIKTRGQQVTLRCSSQSGHNTVSWYQQALGQGPQFIFQYYREEENGRGNFPPRFSGLQFPNYSSELNVNALELDDSALYLCASSTRDSGAHGYTFGSGTRLTVV.

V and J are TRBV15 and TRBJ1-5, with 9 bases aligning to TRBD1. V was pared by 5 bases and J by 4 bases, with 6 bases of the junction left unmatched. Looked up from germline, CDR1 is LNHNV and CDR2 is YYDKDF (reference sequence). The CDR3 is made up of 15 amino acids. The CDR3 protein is CATSRQGDFNQPQHF. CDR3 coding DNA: TGTGCCACCAGCCGACAGGGGGACTTTAATCAGCCCCAGCATTTT. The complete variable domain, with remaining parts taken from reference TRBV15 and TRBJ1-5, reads DAMVIQNPRYQVTQFGKPVTLSCSQTLNHNVMYWYQQKSSQAPKLLFHYYDKDFNNEADTPDNFQSRRPNTSFCFLDIRSPGLGDTAMYLCATSRQGDFNQPQHFGDGTRLSIL.

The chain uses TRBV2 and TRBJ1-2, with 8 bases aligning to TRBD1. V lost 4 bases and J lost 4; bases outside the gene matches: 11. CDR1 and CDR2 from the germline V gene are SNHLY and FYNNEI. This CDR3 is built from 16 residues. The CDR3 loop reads CASSGETGDRLYGYTF. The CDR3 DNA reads TGTGCCAGCAGTGGAGAGACAGGGGACCGCCTCTATGGCTACACCTTC.